This note documents a single T cell receptor beta chain sequence. The CDR3 runs 14 residues. Germline CDR1 and CDR2: MDHEN and SYDVKM. V lost 4 bases to trimming and J lost 4 bases, with 11 bases between them. The data stem from a study of blood T cell repertoires in COVID-19. The repertoire was sequenced with immunoSEQ multiplex PCR; TCRdb's copy has only in-frame clones and lacks some. The sample holds about 200,000 clones, around 86% seen once. V is TRBV28 and J is TRBJ1-5; D gene unclear. Sequencing used peripheral blood. The receptor's source is a woman in her fifties or sixties with COVID-19, enrolled during active disease. CDR3 sequence (DNA): TGTGCCAGCAGTTACCTCCAGCGGAATCAGCCCCAGCATTTT. Protein sequence: CASSYLQRNQPQHF.